The 7 T cell receptor beta chains listed next were all sequenced from one sample in a study of TIL therapy for anti-PD-1-resistant metastatic lung cancer. Described time point: pre-treatment sample, taken before nivolumab and TIL therapy. Most excised metastases sampled were pleural nodules or supraclavicular lymph nodes. The immunoSEQ assay was v3. Sequencing was performed with immunoSEQ multiplex PCR; in TCRdb, only in-frame clones are kept and a portion is missing. The profile shows 45,000 to 60,000 clones, over 65% of them singletons. The sample consisted of tumor tissue, taken at baseline. The source of these receptors is a person between 25 and 79 years old with non-small cell lung cancer.

V gene TRBV2 combines with J gene TRBJ2-3; D unclear. CDR1 and CDR2 from the germline V gene are SNHLY and FYNNEI. The CDR3 length is 12 residues. Trimming removed 5 bases at V and 6 bases at J, with 9 bases between. The CDR3 DNA follows: TGTGCCAGCAGTCCGCCCTCGGATACGCAGTATTTT. Amino acids: CASSPPSDTQYF. Based on the CDR3 plus reference TRBV2 and TRBJ2-3, the full variable domain is EPEVTQTPSHQVTQMGQEVILRCVPISNHLYFYWYRQILGQKVEFLVSFYNNEISEKSEIFDDQFSVERPDGSNFTLKIRSTKLEDSAMYFCASSPPSDTQYFGPGTRLTVL.

The chain links TRBV28 to TRBJ2-7, with D uncertain. Trimming stripped 5 bases from V and 6 bases from J, with 11 bases between. This CDR3 has 12 residues. CDR1 and CDR2 (germline): MDHEN, SYDVKM. DNA of the CDR3: TGTGCCAGCAGTCGTGACGGTTTCGAGCAGTACTTC. Its protein product is CASSRDGFEQYF.

The chain recombines TRBV11-2 with TRBJ2-7; TRBD1 is a possible D gene (6 bases). The CDR3 covers 15 residues. Germline V gene lookup returns CDR1 SGHAT and CDR2 FQNNGV. V lost 5 bases and J 5 bases, leaving 19 bases between the germline ends. The CDR3 sequence: CASSQPGSPGDEQYF. Written as DNA, the CDR3 is TGTGCCAGCAGCCAACCAGGCTCCCCAGGGGACGAGCAGTACTTC.

This chain uses TRBV29-1 with TRBJ1-2; D not resolved. CDR1 and CDR2 from the germline V gene are SQVTM and ANQGSEA. Trimming took 0 bases from V and 8 from J, leaving 13 bases between them. The CDR3 totals 13 residues. This CDR3 is CSVEDPEGIGYTF. The CDR3 coding sequence is TGCAGCGTTGAAGATCCGGAGGGAATAGGCTACACCTTC. The variable domain in full, completed from reference TRBV29-1 and TRBJ1-2, reads SAVISQKPSRDICQRGTSLTIQCQVDSQVTMMFWYRQQPGQSLTLIATANQGSEATYESGFVIDKFPISRPNLTFSTLTVSNMSPEDSSIYLCSVEDPEGIGYTFGSGTRLTVV.

CDR3 amino acids: CASSVSRTGGTGANVLTF. CDR3 coding DNA: TGTGCCAGCAGCGTATCGCGGACAGGAGGAACTGGGGCCAACGTCCTGACTTTC. V gene TRBV9 combines with J gene TRBJ2-6; TRBD1 aligns across 7 bases. The trim removed 1 base at V and 2 bases at J, leaving 9 bases unmatched. The germline V gene encodes CDR1 SGDLS and CDR2 YYNGEE. CDR3 length: 18 amino acids.

CDR3 protein: CASSLRQGALADTQYF. CDR3 DNA sequence: TGCGCCAGCAGCTTACGACAGGGGGCCTTGGCAGATACGCAGTATTTT. The chain uses TRBV4-1 and TRBJ2-3; TRBD1 aligns across 10 bases. Germline lookup yields CDR1 MGHRA and CDR2 YSYEKL. J was trimmed by 4 bases and V by 5 bases; bases with no gene match: 9. The CDR3 spans 16 residues.

The rearrangement joins TRBV7-9 to TRBJ2-3; unclear D gene. This CDR3 spans 13 amino acids. Trimming cost V 3 bases and J 5 bases, with 9 bases left between them. CDR1 and CDR2 from the germline V gene are SEHNR and FQNEAQ (reference sequence). The CDR3 is CASSFRQEDTQYF. CDR3 coding DNA: TGTGCCAGCAGCTTCCGACAAGAAGATACGCAGTATTTT.